This TCR beta chain was sequenced during a study of cytomegalovirus exposure and HLA in healthy donors. Findings and limits, study-wide: According to the study, approximately 150 TCR beta chains were cytomegalovirus-associated. For most TCR sequences rarity was the rule, although some public TCRs occurred in many donors.

Germline V gene data show CDR1 as MDHEN and CDR2 as SYDVKM. J gave up 5 bases and V 6 bases, and 14 bases lay outside the gene matches. The CDR3 sequence is 17 residues long. This clone was seen once. The antigen is unknown. The protocol was immunoSEQ multiplex PCR, while the TCRdb copy is restricted to in-frame clones and leaves out a portion. The sample has about 55,000 clones; 75% to 95% are singletons. The V gene is TRBV28, the J gene TRBJ2-1; 9 bases align to TRBD1. The material sequenced was PBMCs. The receptor comes from a man in his late teens or twenties in good health and CMV-seronegative. The CDR3, as DNA: TGTGCCAGCAGGGTTTGGAGACTGGGACAGGGAAACAATGAGCAGTTCTTC. Translated, it gives CASRVWRLGQGNNEQFF.